Each of the 27 T cell receptor beta chains below was sequenced from the same sample in a study of tumor and adjacent non-tumor tissue in lung cancer. No cell sorting was done before RNA was extracted from the tissue. A modified ARM-PCR protocol with three rounds of nested PCR amplified TCRbeta. Each CDR3 protein is one row after TCRdb ran MiXCR on the multiplex PCR reads. The data show just over 200,000 distinct CDR3 sequences, around 70% seen once. The material sequenced was lung tumor tissue. These receptor sequences come from a man in his fifties or sixties with non-small cell lung cancer.

This clonotype was seen many times. The chain carries TRBV11-2 and TRBJ1-1; possibly TRBD1 for D (6 bases). Germline assignment: CDR1 SGHAT and CDR2 FQNNGV. The CDR3 has 12 residues. V lost 0 bases and J lost 11, with 10 bases in between. DNA of the CDR3: TGTGCCAGCAGCTTAGATCGAGACAGGGCTTTCTTT. This sequence encodes CASSLDRDRAFF.

Notes on this clonotype: The germline gene is not matched at one end of the junction; a read error may be the cause. The V and J genes are TRBV10-3 and TRBJ2-7, with D hard to call. The CDR3 sequence is 14 residues long. Germline values: CDR1 ENHRY, CDR2 SYGVKD. CDR3 sequence: CAISEAESAPRFFF. DNA of the CDR3: TGTGCCATCAGTGAGGCCGAATCCGCGCCCCGATTCTTTTTC.

The V gene is TRBV11-2, the J gene TRBJ2-5; D could derive from TRBD1 or TRBD2 (5 bases each). This CDR3 contains 14 residues. Germline V lookup: CDR1 SGHAT, CDR2 FQNNGV. V dropped 3 bases and J dropped 4 bases, with 12 bases sitting between them. CDR3 nucleotide sequence: TGTGCCAGCAGCTTTAATGGGGGATTAGAGACCCAGTACTTC. The encoded protein is CASSFNGGLETQYF.

The J gene is TRBJ1-2, the V gene TRBV10-3; D is undetermined. Germline V CDR1 and CDR2: ENHRY, SYGVKD. CDR3 length equals 14 residues. V lost 6 bases and J lost 4, with 15 bases in between. CDR3 bases: TGTGCCATCAGACCAGGTGGGGAATCCTATGGCTACACCTTC. Translation gives CAIRPGGESYGYTF.

The count of this clonotype is one. The chain joins TRBV4-2 to TRBJ1-5; no definite D call. With 0 bases removed from V and 9 bases from J, the gap between germline ends came to 12 bases. Germline loops: CDR1 LGHNA, CDR2 YNFKEQ. The CDR3 extends over 14 amino acids. CDR3 nucleotides: TGTGCCAGCAGCCAAGATACGGCCCCCCGGCCCCAGCATTTT. It specifies CASSQDTAPRPQHF.

Regarding this clonotype: A read error may produce the germline difference seen at one junction end. This chain connects TRBV11-2 to TRBJ1-2; D remains unclear. CDR1 is SGHAT, CDR2 FQNNGV, per germline. There are 16 residues in the CDR3. DNA for the CDR3: TGTGTCAGCAGCTTAGAGTTGGCCAGCATTAACTATGCCTACACCTTC. This sequence encodes CVSSLELASINYAYTF.

J is TRBJ2-2 and V is TRBV20-1; tentative D call: TRBD2 (6 bases). The CDR3 length is 13 residues. V lost 6 bases, J lost 14 bases, and 22 bases lay in between. The germline V gene has CDR1 DFQATT and CDR2 SNEGSKA (reference sequence). The CDR3: CSAGPPGTGGLFF. The CDR3 DNA reads as TGCAGTGCAGGCCCCCCAGGGACCGGGGGACTGTTTTTT.

Of note for this clonotype: One end of the junction does not line up with germline, which may come from a read error. The chain links TRBV11-2 to TRBJ2-6; 12 bases map to TRBD1. Germline V CDR1 and CDR2: SGHAT, FQNNGV. This CDR3 spans 19 amino acids. The CDR3 reads CASSLSIGTGGEGANVLTF. DNA for the CDR3: TGTGCCAGTAGCTTATCGATCGGGACAGGGGGCGAGGGGGCCAACGTCCTGACTTTC.

With respect to this clonotype: Lacking the conserved final phenylalanine or tryptophan, this CDR3 likely reflects a read error. The V call is TRBV4-3, the J call TRBJ2-1; TRBD1 agrees at 10 bases. The germline CDR1 and CDR2 sequences are LGHNA and YSLEER. The CDR3 loop spans 16 amino acids. The V and J ends lost 6 bases and 5 bases, in that order; junction bases with no gene match: 10. This CDR3 is CASSRGVGQGNNEQFL. CDR3 DNA sequence: TGCGCCAGCAGTCGGGGAGTGGGACAGGGGAACAATGAGCAGTTCCTC.

Note on this clonotype: One end of the junction does not line up with germline, which may come from a read error. The chain joins TRBV20-1 to TRBJ2-4, with unresolved D. Germline V CDR1 and CDR2: DFQATT, SNEGSKA (reference sequence). The CDR3 totals 14 residues. CDR3 nucleotides: TGCAGTGCGCTGAACCTGGCGTGGGAAAACATTCAGTACTTT. Amino acids: CSALNLAWENIQYF.

CDR3 region: CSASGTGLYEQYF. DNA for the CDR3: TGCAGTGCATCCGGGACAGGGCTTTACGAGCAGTACTTC. V gene TRBV20-1 combines with J gene TRBJ2-7, with TRBD1 matching 9 bases. V was pared by 6 bases and J by 4 bases, with 7 bases of the junction left unmatched. CDR1 DFQATT and CDR2 SNEGSKA come from the germline V gene (reference sequence). The CDR3 consists of 13 residues.

With respect to this clonotype: Compared with germline, one end of the junction differs, possibly owing to a read error. The V and J genes are TRBV11-2 and TRBJ2-1; D is possibly TRBD2 (6 bases). The CDR3 contains 17 residues. Germline CDR1 SGHAT, CDR2 FQNNGV. CDR3: CASSFFGISGTYNEQFF. CDR3 coding DNA: TGTGCCAGCAGCTTCTTCGGGATTAGCGGAACTTACAATGAGCAATTCTTC.

This clonotype was observed a few times. This could be a read error, since a much larger clone is one nucleotide away. Since no conserved phenylalanine or tryptophan closes the CDR3, a read error is the likely cause. J is TRBJ2-5 and V is TRBV11-3; TRBD2 matches 11 bases. Germline lookup yields CDR1 SGHNT and CDR2 YENEEA. CDR3 size: 17 residues. J lost 2 bases, V lost 1 base, and 6 bases had no gene match. This CDR3 reads CASSLGGLAGGQETQYS. The CDR3 nucleotides read TGTGCCAGCAGCTTAGGAGGGCTAGCGGGAGGTCAAGAGACCCAGTACTCC.

Concerning this clonotype: A much larger clonotype is one base distant, so this may be a read error. The chain is built from TRBV29-1 and TRBJ2-4; D not certain. Between the trimmed V and J ends, which lost 0 bases and 2 bases, there was a span of 8 bases. The germline V gene has CDR1 SQVTM and CDR2 ANQGSEA. This CDR3 region has 14 residues. The CDR3 DNA reads TGCAGCGTTGAAGAAGGGATACCCAAAAACATTCAGTACTTC. Translation gives CSVEEGIPKNIQYF.

In its sample, this clonotype was seen many times. The chain employs TRBV29-1 and TRBJ2-2; no clear D. This CDR3 is 13 amino acids long. With 4 bases removed from V and 3 bases from J, the gap between germline ends came to 9 bases. Germline V lookup: CDR1 SQVTM, CDR2 ANQGSEA. The CDR3, as DNA: TGCAGCGTTGTTATCCATGACACCGGGGAGCTGTTTTTT. Translating it yields CSVVIHDTGELFF.

This chain links TRBV4-2 with TRBJ2-2; TRBD2 might be the D (6 bases). The CDR3 covers 17 residues. V was trimmed by 4 bases and J by 7 bases, leaving 22 bases between them. The germline V gene encodes CDR1 LGHNA and CDR2 YNFKEQ. The CDR3 sequence is CASSRNLSEGTDGELFF. The CDR3 bases are TGTGCCAGCAGCCGCAACCTATCGGAGGGCACCGACGGGGAGCTGTTTTTT.

The chain couples TRBV12-3 or TRBV12-4 to TRBJ1-1; no firm D call. This CDR3 region has 17 residues. V was shortened by 7 bases and J by 0 bases, with 21 bases between the two germline ends. In DNA form, the CDR3 reads TGTGCCAGCAATTCAGCGCGCCAAGTGATTTTGAACACTGAAGCTTTCTTT. It encodes CASNSARQVILNTEAFF.

On this clonotype: A read error may account for a junction end that differs from germline. The V call is TRBV11-3, the J call TRBJ2-1; tentatively, D is TRBD2 (6 bases). This CDR3 spans 15 amino acids. The V gene's germline CDR1 is SGHNT and CDR2 YENEEA. CDR3 residues: CASSLVAGISNEQFF. The CDR3 DNA is TGTGCCAGCAGCTTAGTGGCGGGAATCTCCAATGAACAGTTCTTC.

On this clonotype: One end of the junction is discordant with germline, which a read error may explain. The chain has TRBV20-1 and TRBJ2-7, with TRBD2 identical over 12 bases. Germline V gives CDR1 DFQATT, CDR2 SNEGSKA (reference sequence). CDR3 length: 15 residues. The CDR3 spells CRARGTSGPSYEQYF. In DNA form, the CDR3 reads TGCAGAGCTAGAGGGACTAGCGGGCCCTCCTACGAGCAGTACTTC.

The table lists this clonotype with a few counts. This chain joins TRBV29-1 and TRBJ1-1; D is uncertain. The germline CDR1 and CDR2 sequences are SQVTM and ANQGSEA. The V and J ends lost 6 bases and 0 bases respectively, with 11 bases between them. This CDR3 region has 13 residues. The CDR3 region has the DNA TGCAGCGTAGCAGGACCGTTGAACACTGAAGCTTTCTTT. It is translated as CSVAGPLNTEAFF.

This clonotype was found many times. The chain's CDR3 is CSASDRNGGADTDTQYF. The CDR3 DNA reads as TGCAGTGCTAGTGACCGTAACGGGGGGGCAGACACAGATACGCAGTATTTT. V is TRBV20-1 and J is TRBJ2-3; the match to TRBD2 covers 8 bases. There are 17 residues in the CDR3. Germline CDR1 and CDR2: DFQATT and SNEGSKA (reference sequence). The V segment lost 3 bases and the J segment 2 bases; nucleotides outside the gene matches: 13.

The chain combines TRBV20-1 with TRBJ2-3, with 9 bases matching TRBD2. There are 15 residues in the CDR3. J lost 3 bases, V lost 5 bases, and 9 bases had no gene match. Germline V lookup: CDR1 DFQATT, CDR2 SNEGSKA (reference sequence). The CDR3 protein is CSAGPGSGGTDTQYF. The DNA of the CDR3 is TGCAGTGCTGGACCGGGTAGCGGGGGAACAGATACGCAGTATTTT.

In this sample, this clonotype turned up once. A read error may produce the germline difference seen at one junction end. This rearrangement joins TRBV12-3 or TRBV12-4 to TRBJ2-4; no definite D call. The CDR3 is made up of 14 amino acids. CDR3 amino acids: CASRMGIAQNIQYF. The CDR3 nucleotides are TGTGCCAGCAGGATGGGCATAGCCCAAAACATTCAGTACTTC.

A remark on this clonotype: At one end, the junction sequence differs from germline, possibly due to a read error. The V gene is TRBV20-1, the J gene TRBJ1-5; D unclear. Germline V gene lookup returns CDR1 DFQATT and CDR2 SNEGSKA (reference sequence). The CDR3 is made up of 14 amino acids. CDR3 sequence: CSAKPGCSNQPQHF. CDR3 in DNA: TGCAGTGCTAAACCCGGTTGTAGCAATCAGCCCCAGCATTTC.

The chain combines TRBV4-1 with TRBJ2-1; 13 bases fit TRBD2. The CDR3 totals 18 residues. Per germline, CDR1 MGHRA and CDR2 YSYEKL. Losses at the gene ends were 4 bases for V and 1 base for J; bases not matched to a gene: 7. The CDR3 loop reads CASSRRGLAGVSYNEQFF. In DNA form, the CDR3 reads TGCGCCAGCAGCCGGCGAGGACTAGCGGGAGTTTCCTACAATGAGCAGTTCTTC.

This clonotype was detected only once. The CDR3 sequence is CASGKEACYNEQFF. CDR3 bases: TGTGCCAGCGGCAAAGAAGCCTGCTACAATGAGCAGTTCTTC. This chain links TRBV11-2 with TRBJ2-1; D gene ambiguous. Germline-derived CDR1 and CDR2 are SGHAT and FQNNGV. The CDR3 spans 14 residues. Trimming stripped 8 bases from V and 3 bases from J, with 14 bases between.

About this clonotype itself: A junction boundary mismatches the germline segment, possibly from a read error. The rearrangement links TRBV20-1 to TRBJ2-4; a possible D gene is TRBD2 (5 bases). CDR1 is DFQATT, CDR2 SNEGSKA, per germline (reference sequence). The CDR3 is 15 residues long. The CDR3 DNA reads TGCAGTGCTAGATCCCTGTTGGACGGGAAAAACATTCGGTACTTC. Translated, it gives CSARSLLDGKNIRYF.